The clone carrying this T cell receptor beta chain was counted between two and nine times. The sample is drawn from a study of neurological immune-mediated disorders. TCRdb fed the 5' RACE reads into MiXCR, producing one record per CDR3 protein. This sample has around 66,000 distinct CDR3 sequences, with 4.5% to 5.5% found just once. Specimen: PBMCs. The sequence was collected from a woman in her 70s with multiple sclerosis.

CDR3: CASSPTRNNEQFF. The CDR3 nucleotides read TGCGCCAGCAGCCCTACTAGGAACAATGAGCAGTTCTTC. The chain couples TRBV5-1 to TRBJ2-1, with D possibly TRBD2 on 5 matching bases. This CDR3 is 13 amino acids long. With 4 bases removed from V and 5 bases from J, the gap between germline ends came to 10 bases. CDR1 and CDR2 from the germline V gene are SGHRS and YFSETQ.